This T cell receptor (beta chain) is from a study of blood T cell repertoires in COVID-19. Participants had their cohort set by participant-reported clinical history. Original data processing: Estimates of nucleated cell counts were drawn from the amplification of reference gene primers. TCRdb keeps only in-frame clones here, not all; method: immunoSEQ multiplex PCR. V and J calls and clone size are those listed in that table; D and trimming were worked out from the DNA. The table lists 250,000 or so clones, more than 80% of them singletons. Germline trimming cut 2 bases from V and 6 bases from J; bases unmatched to any gene: 1. Germline V gives CDR1 SNHLY, CDR2 FYNNEI. The CDR3 runs to 12 residues.

The sequence was obtained from a woman aged 25 to 39 with acute COVID-19. This chain connects TRBV2 to TRBJ2-7; 7 bases fit TRBD1. The sequenced sample was PBMCs or T cells enriched from blood (not recorded which). CDR3 sequence (DNA): TGTGCCAGCAGTGAAAGGGGGCCCGAGCAGTACTTC. It codes for CASSERGPEQYF.